Below, 30 T cell receptor beta chains from the same sample are listed, as sequenced in a study of CD8+ T cells in alopecia areata. RNA was extracted and reverse transcribed into cDNA as the sequencing template. Assay: immunoSEQ multiplex PCR; the TCRdb copy retains only in-frame clones and omits some. In the table there are roughly 110,000 clones, around 83% of which are singletons. Specified treatment: oral pan-JAK inhibitor, 5-10 mg twice daily. Sequenced material: CD8+ T cells sorted from blood, taken at week 24, from a patient treated with tofacitinib. The receptors stem from a human donor with alopecia areata.

This clone was picked up one time. This sequence joins TRBV11-2 and TRBJ1-1, with TRBD1 matching over 11 bases. This CDR3 spans 14 amino acids. Germline-derived CDR1 and CDR2 are SGHAT and FQNNGV. Trimming at V came to 7 bases and at J to 4 bases, leaving 5 bases not matched to a gene. CDR3 sequence: CASTQGTGGTEAFF. In nucleotides, the CDR3 is TGTGCCAGCACTCAAGGGACAGGGGGCACTGAAGCTTTCTTT.

This clone has just a few counts. The rearrangement uses TRBV7-9 and TRBJ2-3; no clear D. The CDR3 runs to 11 residues. The V gene's germline CDR1 is SEHNR and CDR2 FQNEAQ (reference sequence). With 5 bases removed from V and 6 bases from J, the gap between germline ends came to 6 bases. Written as DNA, the CDR3 is TGTGCCAGCAGCGGTTCTGATACGCAGTATTTT. This sequence encodes CASSGSDTQYF.

A single count supports this clone. The chain is built from TRBV7-2 and TRBJ2-1; no clear D. Trimming took 4 bases from V and 2 from J, leaving 9 bases between them. CDR1 and CDR2 from the germline V gene are SGHTA and FQGNSA. CDR3 size: 14 residues. The CDR3 region is CASSSTVAYNEQFF. Here the CDR3 DNA reads TGTGCCAGCAGCTCTACCGTCGCCTACAATGAGCAGTTCTTC.

The chain has TRBV5-4 and TRBJ2-1; D uncertain. CDR1 is SGHNT, CDR2 YYREEE, per germline (reference sequence). Trimming shortened V by 2 bases and J by 6 bases, and 6 bases separated the two germline ends. The CDR3 covers 12 residues. The CDR3 reads CASSFRSNEQFF. CDR3 nucleotides: TGTGCCAGCAGCTTCAGATCCAATGAGCAGTTCTTC.

This clone came up a few times. V gene TRBV7-9 combines with J gene TRBJ2-7, with D hard to call. Trimming pared 7 bases from V and 4 bases from J, leaving 17 bases between. The CDR3 has 14 residues. Germline V gene sequence: CDR1 SEHNR, CDR2 FQNEAQ (reference sequence). CDR3 sequence: CASTSYGPGYEQYF. The DNA for the CDR3 is TGTGCCAGCACCAGCTACGGACCTGGTTACGAGCAGTACTTC.

J is TRBJ2-3 and V is TRBV27, with 7 bases fitting TRBD2. The CDR3 covers 15 residues. V gave up 8 bases and J gave up 1 base; unmatched junction bases: 9. Germline CDR1 and CDR2: MNHEY and SMNVEV (reference sequence). This CDR3 is CASGGWGGRTDTQYF. In DNA, the CDR3 is TGTGCCAGCGGAGGTTGGGGGGGTCGCACAGATACGCAGTATTTT.

The chain recombines TRBV7-9 with TRBJ2-1; 7 nucleotides line up with TRBD2. J lost 5 bases, V lost 4 bases, and 5 bases had no gene match. The germline gives CDR1 SEHNR, CDR2 FQNEAQ (reference sequence). The CDR3 is 14 amino acids. The chain's CDR3 is CASSSRDYNNEQFF. CDR3 DNA: TGTGCCAGCAGCTCCCGGGACTACAACAATGAGCAGTTCTTC.

The chain is built from TRBV27 and TRBJ2-3, with 13 bases fitting TRBD2. V was pared by 7 bases and J by 0 bases, with 10 bases of the junction left unmatched. This CDR3 has 18 amino acids. Germline V gives CDR1 MNHEY, CDR2 SMNVEV (reference sequence). CDR3 DNA: TGTGCCAGCACCGTTAGGGGACTAGCGGGGCACAGCACAGATACGCAGTATTTT. The encoded protein is CASTVRGLAGHSTDTQYF.

J is TRBJ1-1 and V is TRBV5-1; D unclear. This CDR3 region has 16 residues. Germline CDR1 reads SGHRS; CDR2 reads YFSETQ. V was pared by 3 bases and J by 0 bases, with 15 bases between. The CDR3 DNA reads TGCGCCAGCAGCTGGAGAAGGGCGGCCTTGAACACTGAAGCTTTCTTT. It codes for CASSWRRAALNTEAFF.

The chain carries TRBV30 and TRBJ2-3; D might be TRBD1 (6 bases). CDR3 size: 15 residues. V dropped 0 bases and J dropped 1 base, with 11 bases sitting between them. Per germline, CDR1 GTSNPN and CDR2 SVGIG (reference sequence). CDR3 residues: CAWSVQGTGTDTQYF. Here the CDR3 DNA reads TGTGCCTGGAGTGTACAGGGTACGGGCACAGATACGCAGTATTTT.

The gene calls are TRBV5-6 and TRBJ2-7; 10 nucleotides match TRBD1. The ends lost 0 bases at V and 7 bases at J; junction bases unmatched: 10. Germline CDR1 and CDR2: SGHDT and YYEEEE. The CDR3 has 16 residues. The CDR3, as DNA: TGTGCCAGCAGCTTGGGTCCGGGACAGGGGACTGAAGAGCAGTACTTC. Translating it yields CASSLGPGQGTEEQYF.

This clone was detected only a few times. In nucleotides, the CDR3 is TGCAGCGTTGAAGACCCCCAGGGTTGGGGGCAGTTCTTC. Amino acids: CSVEDPQGWGQFF. V and J are TRBV29-1 and TRBJ2-1; maybe TRBD1 (5 bases). The V and J ends lost 0 bases and 12 bases respectively, with 15 bases between them. The CDR3 sequence is 13 residues long. CDR1 and CDR2 from the germline V gene are SQVTM and ANQGSEA.

The CDR3 DNA follows: TGTGCCAGCAGCCAAGAGGCTAGCGGGGCGACAGATACGCAGTATTTT. It codes for CASSQEASGATDTQYF. The V gene is TRBV4-2, the J gene TRBJ2-3, with TRBD2 matching 9 bases. The CDR3 is 16 amino acids. V shed 0 bases, J shed 3 bases, and the junction held 4 bases outside the gene matches. The germline CDR1 and CDR2 sequences are LGHNA and YNFKEQ.

Only a few counts were recorded for this clone. The CDR3 bases are TGTGCCAGCACCGGGACACCGTCAGATACGCAGTATTTT. It yields the protein CASTGTPSDTQYF. J is TRBJ2-3 and V is TRBV5-6, with D possibly matching TRBD1 (6 bases). Trimming shortened V by 6 bases and J by 4 bases, and 12 bases separated the two germline ends. The CDR3 is made up of 13 amino acids. Germline assignment: CDR1 SGHDT and CDR2 YYEEEE.

CDR3 bases: TGTGCCAGCAGCCCCCGGGAGAAGGGTGGGTACGAGCAGTACTTC. Its protein product is CASSPREKGGYEQYF. The chain is built from TRBV11-1 and TRBJ2-7, with a possible D match to TRBD2 (6 bases). Deletions cut 5 bases from V and 4 bases from J, with 18 bases between. Germline V gene lookup returns CDR1 SGHAT and CDR2 FQDESV (reference sequence). There are 15 residues in the CDR3.

This clone was detected only a few times. The chain is built from TRBV7-2 and TRBJ2-7; D is ambiguous. This CDR3 region has 12 residues. The V gene lost 2 bases and the J gene lost 4 bases, with 6 bases spanning the gap. The V gene's germline CDR1 is SGHTA and CDR2 FQGNSA. The CDR3 DNA sequence: TGTGCCAGCAGCTTAAAGGAGTACGAGCAGTACTTC. It codes for CASSLKEYEQYF.

The V gene is TRBV29-1, the J gene TRBJ2-7; 9 nucleotides agree with TRBD1. The CDR3 sequence is 13 residues long. V lost 5 bases to trimming and J lost 4 bases; unmatched junction nucleotides: 6. Germline-derived CDR1 and CDR2 are SQVTM and ANQGSEA. The CDR3 sequence is CSVRTGDSYEQYF. As DNA, the CDR3 is TGCAGCGTTCGGACAGGGGATAGTTACGAGCAGTACTTC.

V is TRBV5-4 and J is TRBJ2-1; D not resolved. Germline V gene sequence: CDR1 SGHNT, CDR2 YYREEE (reference sequence). This CDR3 has 13 amino acids. Trimming pared 1 base from V and 4 bases from J, leaving 6 bases between. This CDR3 reads CASSLSRYNEQFF. CDR3 in DNA: TGTGCCAGCAGCTTGTCCAGATACAATGAGCAGTTCTTC.

V and J are TRBV4-2 and TRBJ2-3; 9 bases map to TRBD2. V lost 1 base to trimming and J lost 8 bases; unmatched junction nucleotides: 13. Germline V gives CDR1 LGHNA, CDR2 YNFKEQ. This CDR3 contains 17 residues. CDR3 loop: CASSQVLRGGPSATQYF. The CDR3 DNA is TGTGCCAGCAGCCAAGTCTTGCGGGGGGGCCCCTCGGCTACGCAGTATTTT.

This chain connects TRBV27 to TRBJ1-5; TRBD1 agrees at 7 bases. J lost 1 base, V lost 5 bases, and 11 bases had no gene match. The CDR3 is 17 residues long. CDR1 is MNHEY and CDR2 is SMNVEV in the germline V gene (reference sequence). The CDR3, as DNA: TGTGCCAGCAGTGGGGGCAACAGACAGGGAAGCAATCAGCCCCAGCATTTT. Translating it yields CASSGGNRQGSNQPQHF.

The rearrangement joins TRBV11-2 to TRBJ2-3; 13 bases are shared with TRBD2. J gave up 6 bases and V 5 bases, and 8 bases lay outside the gene matches. There are 16 residues in the CDR3. CDR1 SGHAT and CDR2 FQNNGV come from the germline V gene. CDR3: CASSDGLAGAIDTQYF. CDR3 nucleotides: TGTGCCAGCAGCGACGGACTAGCGGGGGCCATCGATACGCAGTATTTT. Together with reference TRBV11-2 and TRBJ2-3, the CDR3 gives the full variable domain: EAGVAQSPRYKIIEKRQSVAFWCNPISGHATLYWYQQILGQGPKLLIQFQNNGVVDDSQLPKDRFSAERLKGVDSTLKIQPAKLEDSAVYLCASSDGLAGAIDTQYFGPGTRLTVL.

This chain joins TRBV23-1 and TRBJ2-2; the match to TRBD1 covers 7 bases. TRBV23-1 has ORF status, its function being uncertain. V gave up 3 bases and J gave up 2 bases; unmatched junction bases: 12. The CDR3 contains 18 residues. The CDR3 nucleotides read TGCGCCAGCAGTCATCCTAGAGGGGGACAGTTAAACACCGGGGAGCTGTTTTTT. This sequence encodes CASSHPRGGQLNTGELFF.

The CDR3 coding sequence is TGTGCCAGCAGTGAATATTTGGGGGTGGAGGGCTACACCTTC. Its protein product is CASSEYLGVEGYTF. The chain recombines TRBV25-1 with TRBJ1-2, with a tentative D call TRBD1 (5 bases). V lost 0 bases to trimming and J lost 8 bases, with 13 bases between them. The germline V gene has CDR1 MGHDK and CDR2 SYGVNS. The CDR3 is made up of 14 amino acids.

The rearrangement links TRBV29-1 to TRBJ1-1, with 8 bases matching TRBD1. CDR1 SQVTM and CDR2 ANQGSEA come from the germline V gene. V trimming: 6 bases; J trimming: 5 bases; junction bases outside the gene matches: 5. CDR3 size: 12 residues. The CDR3 DNA sequence: TGCAGCGTACTGGACAGGGAGACTGAAGCTTTCTTT. This translates into CSVLDRETEAFF.

The chain uses TRBV6-5 and TRBJ1-2; 7 nucleotides align to TRBD1. The germline V gene has CDR1 MNHEY and CDR2 SVGAGI. There are 13 residues in the CDR3. With 5 bases clipped from V and 7 bases from J, the junction kept 7 bases outside the gene matches. The CDR3 bases are TGTGCCAGCAGTCCCCAGACAGGGCGTGGCTACACCTTC. Protein: CASSPQTGRGYTF.

The chain links TRBV27 to TRBJ2-7; 9 bases fit TRBD1. Germline CDR1 is MNHEY and CDR2 is SMNVEV (reference sequence). There are 13 residues in the CDR3. The J segment lost 7 bases and the V segment lost 4 bases, leaving 5 bases of the junction unmatched. CDR3 sequence: CASSWTGVGEQYF. The CDR3 DNA is TGTGCCAGCAGTTGGACAGGGGTGGGGGAGCAGTACTTC.

This chain connects TRBV14 to TRBJ1-5; D may be TRBD1 (5 bases). The CDR3 runs to 14 residues. The V gene's germline CDR1 is SGHDN and CDR2 FVKESK. V was pared by 3 bases and J by 3 bases, with 9 bases between. Written as DNA, the CDR3 is TGTGCCAGCAGCCAGGGGGGTTTCAATCAGCCCCAGCATTTT. The encoded protein is CASSQGGFNQPQHF.

This chain connects TRBV4-3 to TRBJ2-2; 9 bases map to TRBD2. CDR3 size: 17 residues. V dropped 0 bases and J dropped 4; count of bases not matched to a gene: 6. Germline CDR1 LGHNA, CDR2 YSLEER. CDR3 DNA: TGCGCCAGCAGCCAAGATCTCAGCGGGGGGACCACCGGGGAGCTGTTTTTT. It specifies CASSQDLSGGTTGELFF.

The chain employs TRBV6-6 and TRBJ2-3; the D gene is possibly TRBD1 (5 bases). Trimming removed 11 bases from V and 9 bases from J, with 9 bases in between. The CDR3 covers 9 residues. In germline, CDR1 is MNHNY, CDR2 SVGAGI (reference sequence). The CDR3 nucleotides are TGTGCCGGGGCGGAGACGCAGTATTTT. Translated: CAGAETQYF.

The chain combines TRBV4-3 with TRBJ2-7; possibly TRBD1 for D (5 bases). The germline V and J ends were trimmed by 1 base and 1 base, with 8 bases remaining between them. This CDR3 region has 14 residues. Germline lookup yields CDR1 LGHNA and CDR2 YSLEER. CDR3 DNA sequence: TGCGCCAGCAGCCAAGTTGACAGTTCCTACGAGCAGTACTTC. Encoded protein: CASSQVDSSYEQYF.